This T cell receptor beta chain derives from a study of T cells after somatic rescue of genetic block. Assay used: immunoSEQ multiplex PCR; TCRdb lists only in-frame clones, some missing. Among 100,000 to 120,000 clones listed, under 95% were seen once. Losses at the gene ends were 4 bases for V and 1 base for J; bases not matched to a gene: 9. The CDR3 is made up of 16 amino acids. Looked up from germline, CDR1 is SGHAT and CDR2 is FQNNGV. J is TRBJ1-1 and V is TRBV11-2, with 7 bases identical to TRBD1. The sequenced sample consisted of peripheral blood mononuclear cells (PBMCs). The clonotype was recovered from a woman under 30. The CDR3 reads CASSSLIRDRNTEAFF. CDR3 bases: TGTGCCAGCAGCTCCCTCATACGGGACAGGAACACTGAAGCTTTCTTT.